This entry describes one TCR beta chain. The method was immunoSEQ multiplex PCR; TCRdb's version includes in-frame clones alone and lacks a portion of them. The sample yields 55,000 to 85,000 clones, 81% seen once. The data were taken from a study of blood T cell repertoires in COVID-19. Study details: Some COVID-19 samples were acute and others convalescent; all came from the United States, Italy and Spain.

This clonotype originated in a woman between 65 and 79 years old with acute or convalescent COVID-19. Sequencing was carried out using peripheral blood.

CDR3 region: CASNGRAGLPGNTIYF. DNA for the CDR3: TGTGCCAGTAATGGTCGCGCCGGGTTACCTGGAAACACCATATATTTT. The V call is TRBV19, the J call TRBJ1-3; D remains unclear. The CDR3 has 16 amino acids. Germline V CDR1 and CDR2: LNHDA, SQIVND (reference sequence). The V gene lost 7 bases and the J gene lost 2 bases, with 18 bases spanning the gap.